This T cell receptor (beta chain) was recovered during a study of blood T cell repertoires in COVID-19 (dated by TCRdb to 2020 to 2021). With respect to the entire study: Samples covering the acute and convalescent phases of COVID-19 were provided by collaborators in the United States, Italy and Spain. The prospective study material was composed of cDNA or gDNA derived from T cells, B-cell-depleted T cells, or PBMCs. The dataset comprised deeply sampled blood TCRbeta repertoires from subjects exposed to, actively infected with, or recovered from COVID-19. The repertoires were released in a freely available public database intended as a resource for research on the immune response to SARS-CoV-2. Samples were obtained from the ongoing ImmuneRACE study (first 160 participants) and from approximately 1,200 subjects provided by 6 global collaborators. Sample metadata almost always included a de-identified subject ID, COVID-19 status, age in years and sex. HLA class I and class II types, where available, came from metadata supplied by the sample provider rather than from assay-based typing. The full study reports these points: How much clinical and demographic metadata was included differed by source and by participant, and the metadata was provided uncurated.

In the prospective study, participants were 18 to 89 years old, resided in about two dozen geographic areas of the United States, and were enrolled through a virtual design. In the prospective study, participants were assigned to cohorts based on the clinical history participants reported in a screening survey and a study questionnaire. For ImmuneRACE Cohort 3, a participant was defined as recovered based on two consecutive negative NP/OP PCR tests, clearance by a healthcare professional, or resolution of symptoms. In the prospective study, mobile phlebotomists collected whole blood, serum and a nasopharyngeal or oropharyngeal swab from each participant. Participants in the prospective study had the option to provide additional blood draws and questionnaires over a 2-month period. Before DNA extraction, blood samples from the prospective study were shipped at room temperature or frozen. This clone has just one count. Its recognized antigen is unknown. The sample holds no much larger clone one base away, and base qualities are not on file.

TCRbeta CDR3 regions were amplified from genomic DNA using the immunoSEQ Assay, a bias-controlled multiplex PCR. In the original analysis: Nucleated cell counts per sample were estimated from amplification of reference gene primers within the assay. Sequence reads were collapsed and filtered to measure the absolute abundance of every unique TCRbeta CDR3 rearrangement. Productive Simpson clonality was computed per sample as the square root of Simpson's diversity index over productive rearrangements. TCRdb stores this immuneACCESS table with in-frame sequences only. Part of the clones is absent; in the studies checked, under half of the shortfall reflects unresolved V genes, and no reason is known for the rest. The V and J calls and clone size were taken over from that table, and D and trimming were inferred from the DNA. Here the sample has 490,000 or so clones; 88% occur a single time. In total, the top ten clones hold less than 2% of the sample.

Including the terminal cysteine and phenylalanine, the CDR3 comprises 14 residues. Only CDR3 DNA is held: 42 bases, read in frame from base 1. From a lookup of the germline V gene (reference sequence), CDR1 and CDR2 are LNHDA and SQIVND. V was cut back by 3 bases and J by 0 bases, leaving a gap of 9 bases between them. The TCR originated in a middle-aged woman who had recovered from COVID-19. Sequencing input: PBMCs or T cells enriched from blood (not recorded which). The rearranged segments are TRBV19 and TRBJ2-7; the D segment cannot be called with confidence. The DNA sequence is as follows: TGTGCCAGTAGTATCCGTGAGAGCTCCTACGAGCAGTACTTC. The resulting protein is CASSIRESSYEQYF.